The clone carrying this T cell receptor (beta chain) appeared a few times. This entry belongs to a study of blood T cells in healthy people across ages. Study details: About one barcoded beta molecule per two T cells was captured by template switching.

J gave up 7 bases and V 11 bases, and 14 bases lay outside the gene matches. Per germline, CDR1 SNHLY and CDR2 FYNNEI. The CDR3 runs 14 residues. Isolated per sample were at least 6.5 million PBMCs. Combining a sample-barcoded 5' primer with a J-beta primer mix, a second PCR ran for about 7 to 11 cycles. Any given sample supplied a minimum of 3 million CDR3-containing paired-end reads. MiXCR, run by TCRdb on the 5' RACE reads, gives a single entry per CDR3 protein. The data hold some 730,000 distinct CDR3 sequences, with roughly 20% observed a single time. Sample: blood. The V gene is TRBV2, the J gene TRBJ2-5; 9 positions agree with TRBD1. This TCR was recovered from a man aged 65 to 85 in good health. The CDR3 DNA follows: TGTGCCGGAGGAGTGGGACAGGGAATTCCGACCCAGTACTTC. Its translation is CAGGVGQGIPTQYF. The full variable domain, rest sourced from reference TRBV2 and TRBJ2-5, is EPEVTQTPSHQVTQMGQEVILRCVPISNHLYFYWYRQILGQKVEFLVSFYNNEISEKSEIFDDQFSVERPDGSNFTLKIRSTKLEDSAMYFCAGGVGQGIPTQYFGPGTRLLVL.